This T cell receptor beta chain stems from a study of blood T cell repertoires in COVID-19. Overall study context: Sources were T cells, B-cell-depleted T cells, or PBMCs; the material itself was cDNA or gDNA.

Germline lookup yields CDR1 PRHDT and CDR2 FYEKMQ (reference sequence). With V trimmed by 5 bases and J by 9 bases, 7 bases remained unmatched. The CDR3 has 13 residues. As handled by the study authors: Estimates of nucleated cell counts were drawn from the amplification of reference gene primers. Some clones are missing from TCRdb's copy, which holds only in-frame ones; the method was immunoSEQ multiplex PCR. That table furnishes V, J and clone size, whereas the DNA furnished D and trimming. Among around 190,000 clones listed, approximately 82% were seen once. The TCR was taken from a human donor in a cohort sampled during active COVID-19. Sequenced input: peripheral blood. This rearrangement joins TRBV13 to TRBJ2-1, with TRBD1 identical over 7 bases. This CDR3 reads CASSPRQGPEQFF. CDR3 in DNA: TGTGCCAGCAGCCCCAGACAGGGTCCTGAGCAGTTCTTC.